The clone carrying this T cell receptor beta chain was found many times. The antigen is unknown. The entry originates in a study of T cells in Graves' hyperthyroidism and ophthalmopathy. From RNA transcripts, TCR beta CDR3 regions were amplified. In the first-round RT-PCR of the TCR CDR3, the HTBI primer set was used. Via MiXCR, TCRdb re-called the multiplex PCR reads, giving one row per CDR3 protein. The sample includes around 600,000 distinct CDR3 sequences, around 14% of them seen just once. Study-wide points: The model identified upcoming ophthalmopathy a median 6.5 months ahead of onset.

The CDR3 runs 18 residues. The germline V gene encodes CDR1 MDHEN and CDR2 SYDVKM. Unmatched junction bases numbered 7, after V lost 3 bases and J lost 0 bases. For ophthalmopathy patients, the Clinical Activity Score was at least 3 and the NOSPECS grade at least 4; duration was under 3 months. Sequenced input: blood. The J gene is TRBJ2-7, the V gene TRBV28; 14 nucleotides match TRBD2. The sequence was obtained from a woman younger than 30 with Graves' ophthalmopathy. The CDR3 sequence: CASSFPTSGRGSSYEQYF. The CDR3 DNA is TGTGCCAGCAGTTTCCCGACTAGCGGGAGGGGGAGCTCCTACGAGCAGTACTTC.